These 29 T cell receptor beta chains share one sample of origin, sequenced in a study of T-cell reconstitution after alpha-beta-depleted transplantation in children listed by TCRdb under 2016. Read against the paper, the sample's treatment or condition label means: allogeneic hematopoietic cell transplantation with graft depleted of TCRalphabeta T cells and CD19 B cells. Libraries were prepared through PCR. The reads were generated on an Illumina HiSeq 2500. To normalize quantification of the TCRbeta repertoire, the TCR libraries were built with molecular barcoding that relied on unique molecular identifiers. TCRdb reanalyzed the raw reads on its own, using fastp at Q25 for trimming and MiXCR for clone calling, and kept in-frame beta chains. Merged by CDR3 protein, the rows form single entries marked with the most common genes and DNA. In all, the sample holds 60,000 or so distinct CDR3 sequences, and approximately 43% of those were seen once. The top ten hold approximately 98% of the sample.

Sequencing used PBMCs, mostly from graft donor cells, obtained 360 days after TCRalphabeta/CD19-depleted stem cell transplant. The origin of the receptors is a male patient between 5 and 17 years old who had a stem cell transplant for acute lymphoblastic leukemia, so the T cells may come from the graft donor.

The table lists this clonotype with a few counts. The chain recombines TRBV4-2 with TRBJ2-3; D is perhaps TRBD1 (6 bases). V was cut by 3 bases and J by 2 bases, with 12 bases left in between. Germline CDR1 LGHNA, CDR2 YNFKEQ. The CDR3 runs 15 residues. CDR3 loop: CASSQGARVTDTQYF. The CDR3 coding sequence is TGTGCCAGCAGCCAGGGGGCCCGGGTCACAGATACGCAGTATTTT.

The chain recombines TRBV4-3 with TRBJ1-1, with D possibly matching TRBD1 (5 bases). V lost 0 bases and J 0 bases, leaving 11 bases between the germline ends. The CDR3 totals 16 residues. CDR1 is LGHNA, CDR2 YSLEER, per germline. CDR3 nucleotides: TGCGCCAGCAGCCAAGATCTCGGGGCTGTGAACACTGAAGCTTTCTTT. It translates to CASSQDLGAVNTEAFF.

V gene TRBV12-3 or TRBV12-4 combines with J gene TRBJ2-1; TRBD2 matches at 8 bases. The junction had 7 bases not matched to a gene; V was cut back by 8 bases and J by 4 bases. The CDR3 spans 14 residues. The CDR3 coding sequence is TGTGCCAGCCATCTAGCGGGTGGTTACAATGAGCAGTTCTTC. Translated, it gives CASHLAGGYNEQFF.

This clonotype was observed at least ten times. J is TRBJ1-1 and V is TRBV12-3 or TRBV12-4, with a possible D match to TRBD1 (6 bases). The CDR3 contains 15 residues. Trimming took off 1 base at V and 3 bases at J, with 12 bases between the two ends. CDR3 residues: CASSLGVRGYTEAFF. The DNA for the CDR3 is TGTGCCAGCAGTTTAGGGGTCAGGGGTTACACTGAAGCTTTCTTT.

This clonotype has just a few counts. The J gene is TRBJ2-3, the V gene TRBV27; 8 bases line up with TRBD2. Germline V gives CDR1 MNHEY, CDR2 SMNVEV (reference sequence). Unmatched junction bases numbered 15, after V lost 5 bases and J lost 5 bases. The CDR3 totals 17 residues. The CDR3 region is CASSPLRLARVEDTQYF. DNA of the CDR3: TGTGCCAGCAGTCCCCTAAGACTAGCGCGGGTGGAAGATACGCAGTATTTT.

The CDR3 DNA is TGTGCCAGCAGCTCTGGCTCTCCCTACGAGCAGTACTTC. This translates into CASSSGSPYEQYF. V usage is TRBV7-1 and J usage is TRBJ2-7; no clear D. TRBV7-1 falls under the ORF class, with uncertain function. V gave up 3 bases and J gave up 2 bases, with 8 bases separating them. The CDR3 spans 13 residues.

The V call is TRBV12-3 or TRBV12-4, the J call TRBJ2-7, with D possibly being TRBD2 (6 bases). Trimming cost V 3 bases and J 5 bases, with 14 bases left between them. The CDR3 length is 14 residues. The CDR3 loop is CASSLRREKNEQYF. CDR3 nucleotide sequence: TGTGCCAGCAGTTTGCGACGGGAGAAGAACGAGCAGTACTTC.

This chain links TRBV20-1 with TRBJ2-5; no reliable D call. Trimming stripped 0 bases from V and 1 base from J, with 6 bases between. Germline V gene sequence: CDR1 DFQATT, CDR2 SNEGSKA (reference sequence). There are 13 residues in the CDR3. CDR3 region: CSAREGSQETQYF. The CDR3 DNA reads as TGCAGTGCTAGAGAGGGGTCCCAAGAGACCCAGTACTTC.

The table lists this clonotype with a few counts. The chain links TRBV5-1 to TRBJ2-2, with 7 bases aligning to TRBD1. Germline lookup yields CDR1 SGHRS and CDR2 YFSETQ. The trim removed 0 bases at V and 2 bases at J, leaving 10 bases unmatched. The CDR3 length is 18 residues. Here the CDR3 DNA reads TGCGCCAGCAGCTTGGCGGGACAGATGATGACAAACACCGGGGAGCTGTTTTTT. Translation: CASSLAGQMMTNTGELFF.

This sequence joins TRBV18 and TRBJ2-2; tentatively, D is TRBD2 (5 bases). CDR3 length: 16 residues. Germline CDR1 and CDR2: KGHSH and LQKENI. The ends were cut back, 5 bases at V and 1 base at J, with 14 bases in the middle. The CDR3 reads CASSSPEGVNTGELFF. CDR3 DNA: TGTGCCAGCTCATCCCCCGAGGGAGTGAACACCGGGGAGCTGTTTTTT.

V is TRBV12-3 or TRBV12-4 and J is TRBJ1-3; D not certain. With 2 bases removed from V and 8 bases from J, the gap between germline ends came to 16 bases. The CDR3 covers 15 residues. CDR3 loop: CASSLSSSPGDTIYF. CDR3 DNA: TGTGCCAGCAGTTTATCGTCTTCCCCAGGAGACACCATATATTTT.

This clonotype has only a few counts. This chain links TRBV11-2 with TRBJ2-7; D is uncertain. Trimming left V 0 bases short and J 0 bases short, with 12 bases between. The CDR3 sequence is 16 residues long. The germline V gene encodes CDR1 SGHAT and CDR2 FQNNGV. This CDR3 is CASSLDRLGSSYEQYF. The CDR3 bases are TGTGCCAGCAGCTTAGATCGGTTAGGTTCCTCCTACGAGCAGTACTTC.

This clonotype was counted a few times. The rearrangement uses TRBV4-3 and TRBJ1-1; D is unresolved. Germline V gene sequence: CDR1 LGHNA, CDR2 YSLEER. Between the trimmed V and J ends, which lost 1 base and 11 bases, there was a span of 8 bases. The CDR3 has 11 amino acids. The CDR3 reads CASSQGGSAFF. The CDR3 DNA reads as TGCGCCAGCAGCCAAGGCGGGTCGGCTTTCTTT.

This clonotype was counted between two and nine times. The CDR3 coding sequence is TGTGCCAGCAGCGACAGCACCGGGGAGCTGTTTTTT. Amino acids: CASSDSTGELFF. The chain uses TRBV3-1 and TRBJ2-2; D is perhaps TRBD1 (5 bases). The CDR3 consists of 12 residues. Looked up from germline, CDR1 is LGHDT and CDR2 is YNNKEL (reference sequence). Trimming removed 5 bases from V and 4 bases from J, with 5 bases in between.

The chain links TRBV7-6 to TRBJ2-7; TRBD2 might be the D (6 bases). The CDR3 runs to 16 residues. CDR1 and CDR2 (germline): SGHVS, FNYEAQ. The V and J ends lost 2 bases and 5 bases respectively, with 19 bases between them. DNA for the CDR3: TGTGCCAGCAGCTTAAGCGGGCAGGGAAGTTTCCACGAGCAGTACTTC. This translates into CASSLSGQGSFHEQYF.

This clonotype was recorded once. This chain uses TRBV11-2 with TRBJ2-7, with D hard to call. Deletions cut 0 bases from V and 3 bases from J, with 6 bases between. CDR3 size: 13 residues. CDR1 is SGHAT and CDR2 is FQNNGV in the germline V gene. CDR3 sequence reads: CASSLDRSYEQYF. The CDR3 nucleotides are TGTGCCAGCAGCTTAGATCGGAGCTACGAGCAGTACTTC.

The rearrangement joins TRBV6-2 or TRBV6-3 to TRBJ2-1; 12 bases map to TRBD2. The length of the CDR3 is 16 residues. From germline, CDR1 is MNHEY and CDR2 SVGEGT. Trimming took 1 base from V and 7 from J; bases not matched to a gene: 5. Here the CDR3 DNA reads TGTGCCAGCAGTTACTTCGGACTAGCGGGAAAGAATGAGCAGTTCTTC. Protein product: CASSYFGLAGKNEQFF.

The chain carries TRBV28 and TRBJ2-3, with unresolved D. Per the germline V gene, CDR1 is MDHEN and CDR2 is SYDVKM. Deletions cut 4 bases from V and 4 bases from J, with 18 bases between. This CDR3 is built from 16 residues. The CDR3 nucleotides are TGTGCCAGCAGTTCCCCCCTAGTAAGGCAAGCAGATACGCAGTATTTT. Residues: CASSSPLVRQADTQYF.

Written as DNA, the CDR3 is TGTGCCAGCAGTCAACGGGGGACAGGGGGGTTGGATACGCAGTATTTT. Translation: CASSQRGTGGLDTQYF. The chain combines TRBV6-1 with TRBJ2-3; 11 bases are a match to TRBD1. Germline assignment: CDR1 MNHNS and CDR2 SASEGT. The J segment lost 6 bases and the V segment lost 5 bases, leaving 10 bases of the junction unmatched. CDR3 length: 16 amino acids.

The chain links TRBV25-1 to TRBJ2-3, with 8 nucleotides matching TRBD2. Germline CDR1 and CDR2: MGHDK and SYGVNS. Trimming cost V 4 bases and J 8 bases; bases outside gene matches: 8. This CDR3 comprises 14 residues. CDR3 nucleotide sequence: TGTGCCAGCAGTGTAAGCGGGGGCCTCGGTACGCAGTATTTT. This translates into CASSVSGGLGTQYF. Looking up the rest from reference TRBV25-1 and TRBJ2-3 gives the full variable domain: EADIYQTPRYLVIGTGKKITLECSQTMGHDKMYWYQQDPGMELHLIHYSYGVNSTEKGDLSSESTVSRIRTEHFPLTLESARPSHTSQYLCASSVSGGLGTQYFGPGTRLTVL.

This chain joins TRBV29-1 and TRBJ1-2, with a possible D match to TRBD1 (5 bases). The CDR3 is 16 residues long. Trimming took off 0 bases at V and 5 bases at J, with 19 bases between the two ends. CDR1 and CDR2 from the germline V gene are SQVTM and ANQGSEA. This CDR3 is CSVEDRGPQGLYGYTF. The CDR3 DNA reads as TGCAGCGTTGAAGATCGGGGCCCGCAGGGATTATATGGCTACACCTTC.

V usage is TRBV6-2 or TRBV6-3 and J usage is TRBJ2-1; D remains unclear. CDR3 length: 13 amino acids. Trimming pared 10 bases from V and 0 bases from J, leaving 10 bases between. CDR1 is MNHEY and CDR2 is SVGEGT in the germline V gene. The CDR3 protein is CATKQSSYNEQFF. In nucleotides, the CDR3 is TGTGCCACCAAACAGAGCTCCTACAATGAGCAGTTCTTC.

This clonotype was counted between two and nine times. The chain joins TRBV28 to TRBJ1-1; TRBD1 matches at 10 bases. V dropped 3 bases and J dropped 5; count of bases not matched to a gene: 3. Germline CDR1 reads MDHEN; CDR2 reads SYDVKM. The CDR3 is 14 residues long. The CDR3 reads CASSLGQGQTEAFF. DNA for the CDR3: TGTGCCAGCAGTTTGGGACAGGGGCAGACTGAAGCTTTCTTT.

The chain combines TRBV27 with TRBJ2-1; tentatively, D is TRBD1 or TRBD2 (6 bases each). V was trimmed by 3 bases and J by 12 bases, leaving 15 bases between them. The CDR3 spans 13 residues. Per germline, CDR1 MNHEY and CDR2 SMNVEV (reference sequence). The CDR3 is CASSFGGPVGQFF. CDR3 bases: TGTGCCAGCAGTTTCGGGGGCCCGGTAGGGCAGTTCTTC.

V usage is TRBV3-1 and J usage is TRBJ2-3, with 8 bases fitting TRBD2. CDR3 length: 15 residues. V lost 0 bases to trimming and J lost 6 bases; unmatched junction nucleotides: 5. Germline V gene sequence: CDR1 LGHDT, CDR2 YNNKEL (reference sequence). The CDR3 reads CASSQDPRTSDTQYF. CDR3 sequence (DNA): TGTGCCAGCAGCCAAGATCCCAGGACTAGCGATACGCAGTATTTT.

The J gene is TRBJ1-1, the V gene TRBV20-1; D gene ambiguous. This CDR3 comprises 14 residues. Trimming stripped 0 bases from V and 4 bases from J, with 12 bases between. Germline CDR1 is DFQATT and CDR2 is SNEGSKA (reference sequence). CDR3 in DNA: TGCAGTGCTAGAGAGGGGTCCCCGAGCACTGAAGCTTTCTTT. Translating it yields CSAREGSPSTEAFF.

The sample holds one count of this clonotype. This chain connects TRBV28 to TRBJ2-3, with D maybe TRBD2 (6 bases). Trimming took off 6 bases at V and 2 bases at J, with 18 bases between the two ends. Germline-derived CDR1 and CDR2 are MDHEN and SYDVKM. CDR3 size: 16 residues. The CDR3 region is CASSTQAGSSTDTQYF. The CDR3 DNA follows: TGTGCCAGCAGCACCCAGGCGGGATCTTCCACAGATACGCAGTATTTT.

This clonotype was detected only a few times. The V call is TRBV12-3 or TRBV12-4, the J call TRBJ2-7; D is possibly TRBD1 (5 bases). This CDR3 region has 16 residues. Trimming left V 5 bases short and J 5 bases short, with 22 bases between. The CDR3 sequence: CASSRRLQGWGNEQYF. As DNA, the CDR3 is TGTGCCAGCAGTCGCCGTCTCCAGGGTTGGGGTAACGAGCAGTACTTC.

The V call is TRBV5-1, the J call TRBJ2-5, with D perhaps matching TRBD1 or TRBD2 (6 bases each). Trimming removed 4 bases at V and 5 bases at J, with 21 bases between. The CDR3 is 16 amino acids. CDR1 is SGHRS, CDR2 YFSETQ, per germline. DNA for the CDR3: TGCGCCAGCAGCGGAGGGGACACCGGGGGATGGGAGACCCAGTACTTC. Protein: CASSGGDTGGWETQYF.